This T cell receptor beta chain derives from a study of cytomegalovirus exposure and HLA in healthy donors. The V and J ends lost 5 bases and 4 bases, in that order; junction bases with no gene match: 16. From germline, CDR1 is SGHTA and CDR2 FQGNSA. The length of the CDR3 is 19 residues. The data were produced by immunoSEQ multiplex PCR, yet TCRdb's version contains in-frame clones alone and is incomplete. The table has 150,000 to 180,000 clones, 85% to 90% seen once. Sequencing was done on a sample of PBMCs. The chain couples TRBV7-2 to TRBJ2-7; 14 bases line up with TRBD2. The TCR comes from a human donor in good health. The chain's CDR3 is CASSIRAAGLAGEGYEQYF. The DNA of the CDR3 is TGTGCCAGCAGCATCAGAGCGGCGGGACTAGCGGGAGAGGGGTACGAGCAGTACTTC. Supplemented by reference TRBV7-2 and TRBJ2-7, the full variable domain reads GAGVSQSPSNKVTEKGKDVELRCDPISGHTALYWYRQSLGQGLEFLIYFQGNSAPDKSGLPSDRFSAERTGGSVSTLTIQRTQQEDSAVYLCASSIRAAGLAGEGYEQYFGPGTRLTVT.